A selection of T cell receptor beta chains follows, all from one sample in a study of blood T cell repertoires in COVID-19. Clones were read by immunoSEQ multiplex PCR, and TCRdb kept only the in-frame ones, dropping some. The sample contains about 330,000 clones, about 87% of which appear only once. Sequencing used PBMCs or T cells enriched from blood (not recorded which). These receptors were taken from a man in his thirties or forties who had recovered from COVID-19. The CDR3 runs from the conserved cysteine through the conserved F or W. A D gene is named only where the DNA matches it firmly. Clone size is stated in some rows and not others, as once, few, many or a class when expanded.

>TRBV5-1|14|TRBJ1-2|NA|NA
CASSLASRDYGYTF
TGCGCCAGCAGCTTGGCCTCCAGGGACTATGGCTACACCTTC
>TRBV6-5|15|TRBJ2-2|NA|NA
CASSYGPRDTGELFF
TGTGCCAGCAGTTACGGTCCGCGGGACACCGGGGAGCTGTTTTTT
>TRBV6-5|12|TRBJ2-7|NA|NA
CASGPGGYEQYF
TGTGCCAGCGGGCCCGGGGGCTACGAGCAGTACTTC
>TRBV5-4|13|TRBJ1-2|TRBD1|NA
CASSLEGADGYTF
TGTGCCAGCAGCCTAGAGGGGGCGGATGGCTACACCTTC
>TRBV5-1|14|TRBJ2-2|NA|NA
CASSFEHNTGELFF
TGCGCCAGCAGCTTCGAGCACAACACCGGGGAGCTGTTTTTT
>TRBV21-1|20|TRBJ1-2|NA|NA
CASSKWGARDRGRRKYGYTF
TGTGCCAGCAGCAAATGGGGGGCCCGGGACAGGGGGCGTAGAAAGTATGGCTACACCTTC
>TRBV5-1|16|TRBJ2-3|TRBD2|once
CASSLPGTSGADTQYF
TGCGCCAGCAGCCTGCCCGGGACTAGCGGGGCAGATACGCAGTATTTT
>TRBV28|14|TRBJ2-7|TRBD1|NA
CASSWDRKPYEQYF
TGTGCCAGCAGTTGGGACAGGAAACCCTACGAGCAGTACTTC
>TRBV30|14|TRBJ2-7|NA|many
CAWSDRGGPYEQYF
TGTGCCTGGAGTGACAGGGGAGGCCCTTACGAGCAGTACTTC
>TRBV6-2/TRBV6-3|16|TRBJ2-7|NA|NA
CASSYSGGGPSGEQYF
TGTGCCAGCAGTTACTCGGGCGGGGGCCCCTCGGGGGAGCAGTACTTC